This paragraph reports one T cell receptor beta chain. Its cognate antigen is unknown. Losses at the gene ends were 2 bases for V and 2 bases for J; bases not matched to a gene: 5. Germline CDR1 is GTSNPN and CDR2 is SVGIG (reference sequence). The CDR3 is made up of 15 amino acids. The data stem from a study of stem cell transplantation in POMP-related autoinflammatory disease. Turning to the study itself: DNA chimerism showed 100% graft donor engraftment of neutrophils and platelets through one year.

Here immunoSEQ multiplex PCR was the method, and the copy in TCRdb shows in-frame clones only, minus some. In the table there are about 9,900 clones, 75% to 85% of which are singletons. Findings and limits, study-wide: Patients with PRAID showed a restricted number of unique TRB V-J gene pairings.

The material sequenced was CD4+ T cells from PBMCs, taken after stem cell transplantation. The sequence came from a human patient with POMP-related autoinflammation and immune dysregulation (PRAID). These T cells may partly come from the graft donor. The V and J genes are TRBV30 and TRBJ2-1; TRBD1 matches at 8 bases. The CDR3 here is CAWSTGTGAYNEQFF. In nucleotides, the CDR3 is TGTGCCTGGAGTACCGGGACAGGAGCCTACAATGAGCAGTTCTTC.